Below, one T cell receptor (beta chain) is given with its context. Germline V CDR1 and CDR2: LNHDA, SQIVND (reference sequence). The ends lost 7 bases at V and 2 bases at J; junction bases unmatched: 5. CDR3 length: 14 amino acids. The data derive from a study of T cells in Graves' hyperthyroidism and ophthalmopathy. Amplification targeted TCR beta CDR3 regions from RNA transcripts. In the first-round RT-PCR of the TCR CDR3, the HTBI primer set was used. Via MiXCR, TCRdb re-called the multiplex PCR reads, giving one row per CDR3 protein. This table holds around 760,000 distinct CDR3 sequences, roughly a third found once.

The chain carries TRBV19 and TRBJ2-7; TRBD1 matches at 10 bases. Sequenced input: blood. The sequence derives from a woman aged 35 to 49 with Graves' hyperthyroidism. CDR3 nucleotide sequence: TGTGCCAGTACCCCGGGACAGGGGACCTACGAGCAGTACTTC. Protein product: CASTPGQGTYEQYF.